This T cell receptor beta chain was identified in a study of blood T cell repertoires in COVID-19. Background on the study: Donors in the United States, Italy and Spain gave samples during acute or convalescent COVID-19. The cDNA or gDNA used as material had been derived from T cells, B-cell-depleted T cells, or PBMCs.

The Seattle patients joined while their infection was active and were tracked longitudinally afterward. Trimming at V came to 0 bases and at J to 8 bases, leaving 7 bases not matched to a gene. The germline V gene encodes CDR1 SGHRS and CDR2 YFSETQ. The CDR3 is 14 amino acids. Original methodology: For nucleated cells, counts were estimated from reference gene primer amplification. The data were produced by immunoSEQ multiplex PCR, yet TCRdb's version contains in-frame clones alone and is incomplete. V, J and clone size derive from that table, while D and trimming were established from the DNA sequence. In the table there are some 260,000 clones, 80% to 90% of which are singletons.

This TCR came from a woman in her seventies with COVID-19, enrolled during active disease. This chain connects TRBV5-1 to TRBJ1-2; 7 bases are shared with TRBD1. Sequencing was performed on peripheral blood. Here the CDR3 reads CASSLGQGTGGYTF. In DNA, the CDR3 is TGCGCCAGCAGCTTGGGACAGGGTACAGGCGGCTACACCTTC.